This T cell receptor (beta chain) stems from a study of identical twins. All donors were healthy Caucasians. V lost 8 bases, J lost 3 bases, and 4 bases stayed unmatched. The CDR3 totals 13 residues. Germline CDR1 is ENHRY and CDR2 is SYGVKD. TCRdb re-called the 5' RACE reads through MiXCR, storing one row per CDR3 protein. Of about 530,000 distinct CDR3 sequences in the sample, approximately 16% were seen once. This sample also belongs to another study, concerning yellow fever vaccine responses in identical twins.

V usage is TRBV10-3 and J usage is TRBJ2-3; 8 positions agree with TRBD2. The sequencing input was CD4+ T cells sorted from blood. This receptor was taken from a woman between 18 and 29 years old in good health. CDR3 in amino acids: CAISGLGTDTQYF. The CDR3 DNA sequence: TGTGCCATCTCGGGACTAGGGACAGATACGCAGTATTTT.